This TCR beta chain was observed in a study of blood T cell repertoires in COVID-19. Study at large: Material from acute and convalescent COVID-19 was sourced from the United States, Italy and Spain. T cells, B-cell-depleted T cells, or PBMCs supplied cDNA or gDNA.

Original processing notes: Amplification with reference gene primers provided the estimates of nucleated cell counts. Libraries were prepared by immunoSEQ multiplex PCR; TCRdb keeps only in-frame clonotypes and omits some of them. V and J calls and clone size come straight from that table; D and trimming were deduced from the DNA. Of around 300,000 clones listed, 88% are singletons. The source is a man aged 18-30 years with active or convalescent COVID-19. Input material: peripheral blood.

This CDR3 reads CASSFGRAGELFF. The DNA for the CDR3 is TGTGCCAGCAGCTTTGGGAGGGCCGGGGAGCTGTTTTTT. V usage is TRBV5-4 and J usage is TRBJ2-2; 7 bases are a match to TRBD2. J was trimmed by 6 bases and V by 2 bases; bases with no gene match: 1. Germline V gene sequence: CDR1 SGHNT, CDR2 YYREEE (reference sequence). CDR3 length: 13 residues. Using reference TRBV5-4 and TRBJ2-2 for the parts outside the CDR3, the full variable domain is ETGVTQSPTHLIKTRGQQVTLRCSSQSGHNTVSWYQQALGQGPQFIFQYYREEENGRGNFPPRFSGLQFPNYSSELNVNALELDDSALYLCASSFGRAGELFFGEGSRLTVL.